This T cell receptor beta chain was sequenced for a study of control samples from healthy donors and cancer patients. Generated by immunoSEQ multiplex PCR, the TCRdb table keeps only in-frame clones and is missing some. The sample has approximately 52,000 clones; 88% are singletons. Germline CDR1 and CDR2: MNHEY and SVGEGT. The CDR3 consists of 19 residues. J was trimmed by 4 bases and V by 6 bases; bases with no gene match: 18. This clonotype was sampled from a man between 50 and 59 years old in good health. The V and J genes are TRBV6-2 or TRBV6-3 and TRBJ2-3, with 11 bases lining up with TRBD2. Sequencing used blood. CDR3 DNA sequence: TGTGCCAGCAGCCCCGTCCCCGGGCTAGCGGGAGGTGGCGCAGATACGCAGTATTTT. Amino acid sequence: CASSPVPGLAGGGADTQYF.